A selection of T cell receptor beta chains follows, all from one sample in a study of T cells in localized non-small cell lung cancer. The table came from immunoSEQ multiplex PCR; TCRdb's copy has only in-frame clones and leaves some out. The sample includes tens of thousands of clones, approximately 92% seen only once; the top ten take roughly 2.1%. The input for sequencing was peripheral blood, taken before any cancer treatment. The source of these receptors is a female donor aged 60 or older with stage I lung adenocarcinoma. The CDR3 runs from the conserved cysteine through the conserved F or W. The D gene is left open where the match is weak. Rows give clone size only sometimes, using once, few, many, or a class for an expanded clone.

D	V	size	J	DNA	CDR3
TRBD1	TRBV5-1	NA	TRBJ2-7	TGCGCCACCACCTCCGGGACAGGTTTATACGAGCAGTACTTC	CATTSGTGLYEQYF
NA	TRBV7-9	NA	TRBJ2-2	TGTGCCAGCAGCTTCCCAGGGGTCGGGAGCACCGGGGAGCTGTTTTTT	CASSFPGVGSTGELFF
NA	TRBV11-3	NA	TRBJ2-7	TGTGCCAGCAGCTTAGGGTCTGATTACGAGCAGTACTTC	CASSLGSDYEQYF
NA	TRBV5-1	NA	TRBJ2-7	TGCGCCAGCAGCTTGGGTGCTGGACAGAGCTACGAGCAGTACTTC	CASSLGAGQSYEQYF
NA	TRBV30	few	TRBJ1-6	TGTGCCTGGAGACGCTCTCCATGGGATTCACCCCTCCACTTT	CAWRRSPWDSPLHF
NA	TRBV7-9	NA	TRBJ2-7	TGTGCCAGCAGCTTTTCGTCCTACGAGCAGTACTTC	CASSFSSYEQYF
NA	TRBV29-1	NA	TRBJ2-2	TGCAGCGCTCGGACAGAAGCCACCGGGGAGCTGTTTTTT	CSARTEATGELFF
NA	TRBV7-8	NA	TRBJ1-2	TGTGCCAGCAGCCCAACCGGGAGTTATAACTATGGCTACACCTTC	CASSPTGSYNYGYTF
NA	TRBV9	NA	TRBJ2-1	TGTGCCAGCAGCGCCCTCGGGTACAATGAGCAGTTCTTC	CASSALGYNEQFF
TRBD2	TRBV10-3	NA	TRBJ2-5	TGTGCCATCAGGACGGGACTAGCGGAGACCCAGTACTTC	CAIRTGLAETQYF
NA	TRBV7-9	NA	TRBJ2-7	TGTGCCAGCAGCTCCGAGAGGAGCTCCTACGAGCAGTACTTC	CASSSERSSYEQYF
NA	TRBV28	NA	TRBJ1-2	TGTGCCAGCAGTGAGGAATCGGACAGACCATACTATGGCTACACCTTC	CASSEESDRPYYGYTF
TRBD2	TRBV5-1	NA	TRBJ2-1	TGCGCCAGCAGCTTTCGTAGCGGGGGCCGGTCCTACAATGAGCAGTTCTTC	CASSFRSGGRSYNEQFF
TRBD1	TRBV18	NA	TRBJ2-6	TGTGCCAGCTCACCTGGGACAGGCGGTTACTCTGGGGCCAACGTCCTGACTTTC	CASSPGTGGYSGANVLTF
TRBD1	TRBV7-9	NA	TRBJ1-2	TGTGCCAGCAGCTTAGATCGACAGGGAAGTACCTTC	CASSLDRQGSTF
NA	TRBV27	NA	TRBJ1-6	TGTGCCAGCAGTGCGGGGGCCCGTCGTTCACCCCTCCACTTT	CASSAGARRSPLHF
TRBD1	TRBV10-3	NA	TRBJ2-7	TGTGCCATCAGTGTGCCCCGGGACAGTTCCTACGAGCAGTACTTC	CAISVPRDSSYEQYF
NA	TRBV30	NA	TRBJ2-2	TGTGCCTGGAGTTCCAGCGGATTTGGCGGGGAGCTGTTTTTT	CAWSSSGFGGELFF
NA	TRBV6-1	NA	TRBJ2-3	TGTGCCAGCCAGCTGGGTGGTAGCACAGATACGCAGTATTTT	CASQLGGSTDTQYF
TRBD1	TRBV7-2	NA	TRBJ2-7	TGTGCCAGCAGCTTAAACAGGGGGTCCTACGAGCAGTACTTC	CASSLNRGSYEQYF
NA	TRBV6-1	NA	TRBJ1-2	TGTGCCAGCTGGGCCGGGGATGGCTACACCTTC	CASWAGDGYTF
NA	TRBV29-1	NA	TRBJ1-1	TGCAGCGTCGCGTACATGATGAACACTGAAGCTTTCTTT	CSVAYMMNTEAFF
NA	TRBV6-1	NA	TRBJ1-1	TGTGCCAGCAGTGAAAGGCAGAACACTGAAGCTTTCTTT	CASSERQNTEAFF
NA	TRBV2	once	TRBJ2-7	TGTGCCAGCAGTGAGAGAGGGGGACGTTCCTACGAGCAGTACTTC	CASSERGGRSYEQYF
NA	TRBV6-1	NA	TRBJ1-4	TGTGCCAGCAGTGAATGGGGTGGGAGACTGTTTTTT	CASSEWGGRLFF
NA	TRBV15	once	TRBJ2-2	TGTGCCACCAGCAGATCGAAGACGAACACCGGGGAGCTGTTTTTT	CATSRSKTNTGELFF
TRBD2	TRBV28	NA	TRBJ2-7	TGTGCCAGCACTCCTAGAGGGACTAGCGCTTACGAGCAGTACTTC	CASTPRGTSAYEQYF
NA	TRBV29-1	NA	TRBJ2-1	TGCAGCGTTAGTCTTCCCAGACCCACCGCCTACAATGAGCAGTTCTTC	CSVSLPRPTAYNEQFF
NA	TRBV29-1	NA	TRBJ2-5	TGCAGCGTTGAGGCAGGGATCAGGCCCTTGGAGACCCAGTACTTC	CSVEAGIRPLETQYF
NA	TRBV29-1	NA	TRBJ2-1	TGCAGCGTTGAAGACCCAGGAAGCTCCTACAATGAGCAGTTCTTC	CSVEDPGSSYNEQFF
NA	TRBV29-1	NA	TRBJ1-1	TGCAGCGTTGCCCAAACAGGGAACACTGAAGCTTTCTTT	CSVAQTGNTEAFF
TRBD1	TRBV6-5	NA	TRBJ1-2	TGTGCCAGCAGTTACTCGGACAGGCGATATGGCTACACCTTC	CASSYSDRRYGYTF
TRBD2	TRBV4-1	NA	TRBJ2-5	TGCGCCAGCAGCCCCACGCCCGGGACTACACAAGAGACCCAGTACTTC	CASSPTPGTTQETQYF
TRBD2	TRBV6-6	NA	TRBJ2-7	TGTGCCAGCAGGGGACTAGCGGGGGGCGGGCAGTACTTC	CASRGLAGGGQYF
NA	TRBV19	once	TRBJ1-2	TGTGCCAGTGGGGACCGGACCTTCTATGGCTACACCTTC	CASGDRTFYGYTF
NA	TRBV5-6	NA	TRBJ1-2	TGTGCCAGCAGTTCCGGACAACCCTATGGCTACACCTTC	CASSSGQPYGYTF
NA	TRBV5-1	few	TRBJ2-7	TGCGCCAGCACCCCCCCGACGCCGGCTAGCTCCTACGAGCAGTACTTC	CASTPPTPASSYEQYF
NA	TRBV5-5	NA	TRBJ1-5	TGTGCCAGCAGCTTGGTAGGTGGATTCAATCAGCCCCAGCATTTT	CASSLVGGFNQPQHF
NA	TRBV5-4	NA	TRBJ1-1	TGTGCCAGCAGCTTATCGGGCAGGGTTCACACTGAAGCTTTCTTT	CASSLSGRVHTEAFF
NA	TRBV6-1	NA	TRBJ1-5	TGTGCCAGCAGTCCGACGGTTAATCAGCCCCAGCATTTT	CASSPTVNQPQHF
NA	TRBV21-1	NA	TRBJ1-4	TGTGCCAGCAGCGCGATAGACAGGGGAGGTACAACTAATGAAAAACTGTTTTTT	CASSAIDRGGTTNEKLFF
NA	TRBV6-1	NA	TRBJ1-2	TGTGCCAGCCTCCCTGCTAGGGGCTATGGCTACACCTTC	CASLPARGYGYTF
NA	TRBV6-1	NA	TRBJ1-6	TGTGCCAGCAGTGATATTCCGGGCTCCTATAATTCACCCCTCCACTTT	CASSDIPGSYNSPLHF
TRBD1	TRBV13	NA	TRBJ2-5	TGTGCCAGCAGCTCCTTGGACAGGGGGAAGACCCAGTACTTC	CASSSLDRGKTQYF
TRBD2	TRBV7-2	NA	TRBJ2-7	TGTGCCAGCAGCTTAGGGTCCCGGGGAGGGTTGATTAGCTCCTACGAGCAGTACTTC	CASSLGSRGGLISSYEQYF
TRBD2	TRBV5-6	NA	TRBJ2-5	TGTGCCAGCAGCTTCCCCACTAGCGGACAAGAGACCCAGTACTTC	CASSFPTSGQETQYF
NA	TRBV6-1	NA	TRBJ1-5	TGTGCCAGCAGTGAAGGGCGAAGTCAGCCCCAGCATTTT	CASSEGRSQPQHF